A selection of T cell receptor beta chains follows, all from one sample in a study of blood T cell repertoires in COVID-19. Profiled with immunoSEQ multiplex PCR; TCRdb holds only in-frame clones, not every one. Seen here are roughly 75,000 clones, just under 85% observed once, and the top ten hold 28%. The material sequenced was peripheral blood. The receptors shown here come from a man between 65 and 85 years old with acute or convalescent COVID-19. Both conserved end residues are part of each CDR3. Each record gives: J gene, clone size, V gene, D gene, CDR3 protein, CDR3 DNA. D genes are given only for firm matches. Size tells how often a clone was seen (once, few, many) or the class of an expanded clone, and some rows leave it out.

TRBJ2-7 | - | TRBV12-3/TRBV12-4 | - | CASSPRVKNEQYF | TGTGCCAGCAGCCCCAGGGTAAAGAACGAGCAGTACTTC
TRBJ2-1 | - | TRBV6-2/TRBV6-3 | TRBD2 | CASSYPFPGLAGSSYNEQFF | TGTGCCAGCAGTTACCCATTCCCGGGACTAGCGGGTAGCTCCTACAATGAGCAGTTCTTC
TRBJ2-1 | - | TRBV3-1/TRBV3-2 | TRBD2 | CASSLSGRGYNEQFF | TGTGCCAGCAGCCTTAGCGGGAGGGGTTACAATGAGCAGTTCTTC
TRBJ2-5 | - | TRBV18 | TRBD1 | CASSSYGTGQETQYF | TGTGCCAGCTCAAGTTATGGGACAGGCCAAGAGACCCAGTACTTC
TRBJ2-7 | - | TRBV6-5 | - | CASGKLRVGAYEQYF | TGTGCCAGCGGGAAACTCAGGGTAGGAGCCTACGAGCAGTACTTC
TRBJ1-1 | - | TRBV2 | TRBD1 | CASAKEAGGNTEAFF | TGTGCCAGCGCTAAGGAGGCAGGGGGGAACACTGAAGCTTTCTTT
TRBJ2-7 | - | TRBV7-7 | TRBD1 | CASSLAGTGVYEQYF | TGTGCCAGCAGCTTAGCCGGGACAGGGGTCTACGAGCAGTACTTC
TRBJ2-1 | - | TRBV7-2 | - | CASSLAVGGDEQFF | TGTGCCAGCAGCTTAGCGGTAGGGGGGGATGAGCAGTTCTTC
TRBJ1-2 | - | TRBV27 | - | CASGSVPAGEGYGYTF | TGTGCCAGCGGGAGCGTCCCGGCAGGGGAGGGGTATGGCTACACCTTC
TRBJ2-3 | - | TRBV9 | - | CASSVGAGAGGTDTQYF | TGTGCCAGCAGCGTAGGCGCGGGGGCAGGGGGCACAGATACGCAGTATTTT
TRBJ1-4 | - | TRBV7-9 | TRBD1 | CASSLGTGGEKLFF | TGTGCCAGCAGCTTAGGGACAGGGGGCGAAAAACTGTTTTTT
TRBJ1-2 | - | TRBV30 | TRBD1 | CAWSPRGQGVGGYTF | TGTGCCTGGAGTCCCCGGGGACAGGGAGTCGGTGGCTACACCTTC
TRBJ2-7 | - | TRBV6-1 | - | CASSDQISGRAYEQYF | TGTGCCAGCAGTGACCAAATTTCCGGGAGAGCCTACGAGCAGTACTTC
TRBJ1-5 | - | TRBV19 | TRBD1 | CASSIGGTGWSPQHF | TGTGCCAGTAGTATTGGAGGGACAGGGTGGTCCCCCCAGCATTTT
TRBJ2-4 | once | TRBV6-5 | TRBD2 | CASRRLAQNIQYF | TGTGCCAGCAGGAGACTAGCCCAAAACATTCAGTACTTC
TRBJ1-5 | - | TRBV19 | TRBD1 | CASSIQSGDSNQPQHF | TGTGCCAGTAGTATTCAATCGGGGGACAGTAATCAGCCCCAGCATTTT
TRBJ2-7 | - | TRBV28 | TRBD1 | CASSLKSTGRITYEQYF | TGTGCCAGCAGCCTAAAGTCGACAGGGAGAATAACCTACGAGCAGTACTTC
TRBJ1-2 | - | TRBV6-5 | TRBD1 | CASSSLKLGQGTDGTF | TGTGCCAGCAGTTCGTTGAAATTAGGACAGGGGACCGATGGCACCTTC
TRBJ1-1 | - | TRBV28 | - | CASSLSGGGMGTEAFF | TGTGCCAGCAGTTTATCGGGTGGAGGGATGGGCACTGAAGCTTTCTTT
TRBJ1-5 | - | TRBV19 | - | CASYSAGSTNQPQHF | TGTGCCAGTTATTCCGCGGGGTCAACAAATCAGCCCCAGCATTTT
TRBJ2-3 | - | TRBV30 | TRBD2 | CAWSSSAGGSTGTDTQYF | TGTGCCTGGAGTTCGTCAGCGGGAGGGTCTACGGGCACAGATACGCAGTATTTT
TRBJ2-6 | - | TRBV5-1 | TRBD2 | CASSPSGLAGLSGANVLTF | TGCGCCAGCAGCCCGTCCGGACTAGCGGGACTCTCTGGGGCCAACGTCCTGACTTTC
TRBJ2-3 | - | TRBV10-3 | TRBD2 | CAIRGGSSAPDTQYF | TGTGCCATCAGGGGGGGGAGTAGCGCCCCAGATACGCAGTATTTT